This T cell receptor (beta chain) was documented in a study of blood T cell repertoires in COVID-19. Study-wide context: Acute and convalescent COVID-19 specimens originated in the United States, Italy and Spain. In each case, the material was cDNA or gDNA derived from T cells, B-cell-depleted T cells, or PBMCs.

Sequencing was performed with immunoSEQ multiplex PCR; in TCRdb, only in-frame clones are kept and a portion is missing. The sample has some 100,000 clones; roughly 70% are singletons. Germline V lookup: CDR1 LGHNT, CDR2 FRNRAP. Losses at the gene ends were 5 bases for V and 6 bases for J; bases not matched to a gene: 2. The CDR3 is 15 amino acids. The TCR sequence derives from a man between 65 and 79 years old with COVID-19, enrolled during active disease. Sequencing was performed on peripheral blood. The chain joins TRBV12-5 to TRBJ2-3; 16 bases fit TRBD2. Written as DNA, the CDR3 is TGTGCTAGTGGTGCGGGACTAGCGGGAGGGGATACGCAGTATTTT. It specifies CASGAGLAGGDTQYF.